This TCR beta chain was identified in a study of T cells in Graves' hyperthyroidism and ophthalmopathy. Whole-study results and caveats: Blood also contained most expanded thyroid clonotypes above 0.001.

This clonotype has just a few counts. Its antigen remains unknown. Amplified TCR beta CDR3 regions derived from RNA transcripts. First-round RT-PCR targeting the TCR CDR3 was performed with the HTBI primer set. A single record per CDR3 protein comes from TCRdb applying MiXCR to the multiplex PCR reads. The sample lists approximately 420,000 distinct CDR3 sequences, under 15% occurring once. The germline V and J ends were trimmed by 6 bases and 8 bases, with 20 bases remaining between them. Germline lookup yields CDR1 DFQATT and CDR2 SNEGSKA (reference sequence). This CDR3 is built from 14 residues. The rearrangement joins TRBV20-1 to TRBJ1-5; no definite D call. The material sequenced was blood. This TCR was sampled from a woman aged 25 to 39 with Graves' hyperthyroidism. The CDR3 spells CSASVGEVVEPQHF. The CDR3 DNA reads TGCAGTGCGTCAGTTGGGGAGGTGGTAGAGCCCCAGCATTTT.